The 10 T cell receptor beta chains below were found in one sample sequenced in a study of blood T cells in healthy people across ages. The second PCR ran roughly 6 to 12 cycles with a sample-barcoded 5' primer and J-beta primers. From the 5' RACE reads, TCRdb called clonotypes with MiXCR, one entry per CDR3 protein. The sample includes 870,000 or so distinct CDR3 sequences, under 35% of them seen just once. Sequenced: blood. These TCRs come from a woman of 80 years or more in good health.

On this clonotype itself: An end of the junction does not agree with germline; a read error may underlie this. The chain carries TRBV27 and TRBJ2-5, with D possibly matching TRBD1 (5 bases). This CDR3 is built from 16 residues. Germline CDR1 is MNHEY and CDR2 is SMNVEV (reference sequence). CDR3 nucleotides: TGTGCCAGCAGTCCAACTGAGACAGTGCCCCAAGAGACCAAGTACTTC. Amino acids: CASSPTETVPQETKYF.

Note on this clonotype: A much larger clone differs by one base, so this may be a read error. The rearrangement links TRBV3-1 to TRBJ2-5; weak D call: TRBD1 (6 bases). CDR1 LGHDT and CDR2 YNNKEL come from the germline V gene (reference sequence). Deletions cut 5 bases from V and 11 bases from J, with 18 bases between. The CDR3 is 13 amino acids. CDR3 nucleotides: TGTGCCAGCAGCATAGGACAGCACAATGAGCAGTACTTC. This translates into CASSIGQHNEQYF.

This clonotype occurred many times. This chain connects TRBV6-6 to TRBJ2-1; 7 nucleotides align to TRBD1. V was pared by 4 bases and J by 5 bases, with 5 bases of the junction left unmatched. Germline CDR1 and CDR2: MNHNY and SVGAGI (reference sequence). This CDR3 contains 14 residues. CDR3 in amino acids: CASSLDRRDNEQFF. Written as DNA, the CDR3 is TGTGCCAGCAGTTTGGACAGGCGTGACAATGAGCAGTTCTTC.

The V and J genes are TRBV5-5 and TRBJ2-7; the D is unclear. Trimming took off 0 bases at V and 5 bases at J, with 12 bases between the two ends. This CDR3 spans 14 amino acids. Germline CDR1 and CDR2: SGHKS and YYEKEE (reference sequence). CDR3 DNA sequence: TGTGCCAGCAGCTTGGCTTTGGGCTCTGACGAGCAGTACTTC. Translated: CASSLALGSDEQYF.

At least ten counts were recorded for this clonotype. This chain joins TRBV14 and TRBJ1-1; D unresolved. Germline CDR1 SGHDN, CDR2 FVKESK. The CDR3 has 14 amino acids. V lost 2 bases, J lost 1 base, and 8 bases lay in between. CDR3 sequence: CASSQFAGNTEAFF. The CDR3 DNA is TGTGCCAGCAGCCAATTTGCAGGGAACACTGAAGCTTTCTTT.

This clonotype was counted at least ten times. The CDR3 protein is CASSFGRGNYNEQFF. In DNA form, the CDR3 reads TGTGCCAGCAGCTTCGGGCGGGGGAACTACAATGAGCAGTTCTTC. V and J are TRBV7-2 and TRBJ2-1; 7 bases match TRBD2. This CDR3 contains 15 residues. From germline, CDR1 is SGHTA and CDR2 FQGNSA. Trimming took 3 bases from V and 3 from J; bases not matched to a gene: 5. Supplemented by reference TRBV7-2 and TRBJ2-1, the full variable domain reads GAGVSQSPSNKVTEKGKDVELRCDPISGHTALYWYRQSLGQGLEFLIYFQGNSAPDKSGLPSDRFSAERTGGSVSTLTIQRTQQEDSAVYLCASSFGRGNYNEQFFGPGTRLTVL.

This clonotype was seen repeatedly, ten times or more. This chain connects TRBV25-1 to TRBJ2-5; tentatively, D is TRBD2 (5 bases). The V end lost 6 bases, the J end lost 7 bases, and 12 bases lay between the germline ends. This CDR3 has 12 residues. Germline lookup yields CDR1 MGHDK and CDR2 SYGVNS. Here the CDR3 DNA reads TGTGCCAGCAGCTACGGGGATGGGACCCAGTACTTC. This gives the protein CASSYGDGTQYF.

Concerning this clonotype: This may be a read error: a much more frequent sequence differs by one nucleotide. The chain recombines TRBV7-2 with TRBJ1-1; a weak D match, TRBD1 (5 bases). CDR3 length: 14 residues. Germline CDR1 reads SGHTA; CDR2 reads FQGNSA. V shed 4 bases and J shed 4 bases, with 13 bases lying between them. This CDR3 reads CASSCTSGGTEAFF. The CDR3, as DNA: TGTGCCAGCAGCTGCACGTCTGGGGGCACTGAAGCTTTCTTT.

There are a few counts of this clonotype. This chain links TRBV2 with TRBJ1-2, with a possible D match to TRBD1 (6 bases). V was trimmed by 6 bases and J by 3 bases, leaving 14 bases between them. This CDR3 has 14 amino acids. Germline CDR1 and CDR2: SNHLY and FYNNEI. The CDR3 spells CASRQQTGYYGYTF. Here the CDR3 DNA reads TGTGCCAGCAGGCAACAGACAGGCTACTATGGCTACACCTTC. The full variable domain, its missing parts supplied by reference TRBV2 and TRBJ1-2, is EPEVTQTPSHQVTQMGQEVILRCVPISNHLYFYWYRQILGQKVEFLVSFYNNEISEKSEIFDDQFSVERPDGSNFTLKIRSTKLEDSAMYFCASRQQTGYYGYTFGSGTRLTVV.

The chain recombines TRBV29-1 with TRBJ2-1, with unresolved D. The CDR3 covers 12 residues. Per the germline V gene, CDR1 is SQVTM and CDR2 is ANQGSEA. CDR3 protein: CSADSGCNEQFF. The CDR3 nucleotides are TGCAGTGCCGACTCGGGTTGCAATGAGCAGTTCTTC.